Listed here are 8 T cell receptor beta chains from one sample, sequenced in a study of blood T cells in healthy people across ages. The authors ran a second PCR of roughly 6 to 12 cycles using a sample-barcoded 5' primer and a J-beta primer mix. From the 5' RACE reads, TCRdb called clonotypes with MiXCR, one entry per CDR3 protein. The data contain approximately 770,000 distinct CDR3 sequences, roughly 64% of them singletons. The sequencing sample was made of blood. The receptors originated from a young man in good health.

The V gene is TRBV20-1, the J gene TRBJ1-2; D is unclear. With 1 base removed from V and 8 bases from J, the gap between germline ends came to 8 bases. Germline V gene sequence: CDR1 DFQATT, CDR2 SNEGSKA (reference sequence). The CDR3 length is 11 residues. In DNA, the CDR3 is TGCAGTGCTAGAGTTAGAGGCGGCTACACCTTC. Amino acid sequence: CSARVRGGYTF.

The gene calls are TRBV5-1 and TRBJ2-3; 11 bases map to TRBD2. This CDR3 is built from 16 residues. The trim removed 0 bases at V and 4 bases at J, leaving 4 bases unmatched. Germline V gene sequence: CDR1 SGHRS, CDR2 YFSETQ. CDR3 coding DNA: TGCGCCAGCAGCTTGGCGACTAGCGGGGATGCAGATACGCAGTATTTT. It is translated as CASSLATSGDADTQYF.

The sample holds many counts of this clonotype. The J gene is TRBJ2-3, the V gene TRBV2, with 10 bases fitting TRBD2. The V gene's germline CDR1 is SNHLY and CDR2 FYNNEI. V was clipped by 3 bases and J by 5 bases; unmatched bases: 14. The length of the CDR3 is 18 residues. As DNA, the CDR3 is TGTGCCAGCAGTGACTTGATCAGTAGCGGGGGGCGGGAAGATACGCAGTATTTT. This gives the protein CASSDLISSGGREDTQYF.

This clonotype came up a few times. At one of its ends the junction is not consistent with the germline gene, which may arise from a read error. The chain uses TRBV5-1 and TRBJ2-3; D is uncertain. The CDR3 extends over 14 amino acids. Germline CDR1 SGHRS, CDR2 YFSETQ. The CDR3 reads CASSLVPGTDTQYF. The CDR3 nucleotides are TGTGCCAGCAGTTTAGTCCCGGGCACAGATACGCAGTATTTT.

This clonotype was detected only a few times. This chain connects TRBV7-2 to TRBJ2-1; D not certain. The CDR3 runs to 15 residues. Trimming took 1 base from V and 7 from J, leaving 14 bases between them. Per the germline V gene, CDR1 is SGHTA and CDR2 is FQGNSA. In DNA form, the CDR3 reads TGTGCCAGCAGCTTAGACCTCAAGCGCAAGAATGAGCAGTTCTTC. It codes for CASSLDLKRKNEQFF.

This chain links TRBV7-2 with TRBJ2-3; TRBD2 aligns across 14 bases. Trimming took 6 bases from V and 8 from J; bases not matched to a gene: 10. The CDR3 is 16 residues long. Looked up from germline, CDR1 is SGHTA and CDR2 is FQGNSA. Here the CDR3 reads CASRNAGTSGGGTQYF. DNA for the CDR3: TGTGCCAGCAGAAACGCCGGGACTAGCGGGGGCGGTACGCAGTATTTT.

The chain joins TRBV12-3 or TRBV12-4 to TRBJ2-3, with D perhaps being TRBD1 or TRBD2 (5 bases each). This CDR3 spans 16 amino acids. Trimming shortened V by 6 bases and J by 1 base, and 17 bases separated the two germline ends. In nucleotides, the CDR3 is TGTGCCAGCAGACCGGGACGTGTTCAAGGCACAGATACGCAGTATTTT. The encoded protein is CASRPGRVQGTDTQYF.

CDR3 DNA: TGTGCCACGGGGGGGGCTAGCGCTATGGGAAAGACCCAGTACTTC. Translated: CATGGASAMGKTQYF. J is TRBJ2-4 and V is TRBV15; D may be TRBD2 (7 bases). The J call is in doubt because the DNA end fits TRBJ2-5 better. The CDR3 consists of 15 residues. CDR1 is LNHNV and CDR2 is YYDKDF in the germline V gene (reference sequence).